Below, 8 T cell receptor beta chains from the same sample are listed, as sequenced in a study of graft-versus-host responses after intestinal transplantation. These receptors' antigens are unknown. Clones were sequenced by immunoSEQ multiplex PCR, and TCRdb holds only the in-frame ones, with some missing. The sample includes some 140,000 clones, around 90% seen only once; the top ten take about 0.2%. The sequencing here drew on unstimulated CD4+ T cells sorted from spleen or lymph node cells, taken before intestinal transplant. These TCRs come from a human donor who received an intestinal transplant.

Only one count was recorded for this clone. The chain recombines TRBV27 with TRBJ2-7; 11 bases fit TRBD2. The length of the CDR3 is 16 residues. J was trimmed by 0 bases and V by 6 bases; bases with no gene match: 7. CDR1 is MNHEY, CDR2 SMNVEV, per germline (reference sequence). The CDR3 sequence: CASRSSGRQNSYEQYF. The CDR3 region has the DNA TGTGCCAGCAGATCTAGCGGGAGGCAGAACTCCTACGAGCAGTACTTC.

The V call is TRBV28, the J call TRBJ1-2; D is uncertain. Germline V gene lookup returns CDR1 MDHEN and CDR2 SYDVKM. The CDR3 runs to 14 residues. Trimming took off 9 bases at V and 7 bases at J, with 21 bases between the two ends. This chain's CDR3 is CASSGGGPAGGYTF. The CDR3 DNA is TGTGCCAGTTCCGGTGGAGGGCCGGCTGGTGGCTACACCTTC.

In its sample, this clone was seen a few times. The genes are TRBV11-1 and TRBJ2-3; TRBD2 agrees at 10 bases. The CDR3 sequence is 16 residues long. V was clipped by 5 bases and J by 4 bases; unmatched bases: 9. Per the germline V gene, CDR1 is SGHAT and CDR2 is FQDESV (reference sequence). The CDR3 DNA reads TGTGCCAGCAGCCCCACAGTAGCGGGAGGCGCAGATACGCAGTATTTT. Its protein is CASSPTVAGGADTQYF.

The CDR3 is CASSLGAPGKHPYGYTF. The CDR3 DNA follows: TGTGCCAGCAGCTTAGGAGCACCCGGGAAACATCCCTATGGCTACACCTTC. The chain couples TRBV7-9 to TRBJ1-2; D is uncertain. The ends were cut back, 1 base at V and 4 bases at J, with 19 bases in the middle. Germline V gives CDR1 SEHNR, CDR2 FQNEAQ (reference sequence). This CDR3 spans 17 amino acids.

The CDR3 DNA reads as TGCGCCAGCAGCTTGGAGGCGAATCAGCCCCAGCATTTT. This encodes CASSLEANQPQHF. This chain links TRBV5-1 with TRBJ1-5; D not resolved. Germline V gives CDR1 SGHRS, CDR2 YFSETQ. Trimming took 0 bases from V and 4 from J, leaving 5 bases between them. The CDR3 is made up of 13 amino acids.

As regards this clone: This specimen includes other DNA sequences encoding the same CDR3. The chain joins TRBV19 to TRBJ1-5, with 7 bases matching TRBD1. V dropped 6 bases and J dropped 6; count of bases not matched to a gene: 5. This CDR3 spans 13 amino acids. The germline V gene encodes CDR1 LNHDA and CDR2 SQIVND (reference sequence). CDR3 residues: CASSPDRVQPQHF. The CDR3 nucleotides are TGTGCCAGTAGCCCAGACAGGGTTCAGCCCCAGCATTTT.

This CDR3 is CASSPHKTGNEKLFF. DNA of the CDR3: TGTGCCAGCAGCCCACACAAGACAGGAAATGAAAAACTGTTTTTT. The V and J genes are TRBV28 and TRBJ1-4; a possible D gene is TRBD1 (6 bases). Germline V gene lookup returns CDR1 MDHEN and CDR2 SYDVKM. V gave up 6 bases and J gave up 5 bases, with 16 bases separating them. The CDR3 length is 15 residues.

Only one count was recorded for this clone. V usage is TRBV5-1 and J usage is TRBJ2-7; 9 bases line up with TRBD2. The CDR3 is 17 amino acids. V was clipped by 0 bases and J by 1 base; unmatched bases: 8. The germline CDR1 and CDR2 sequences are SGHRS and YFSETQ. CDR3 region: CASSLDPPSGTSYEQYF. Written as DNA, the CDR3 is TGCGCCAGCAGCTTGGATCCCCCTAGCGGGACTTCCTACGAGCAGTACTTC.